These 20 T cell receptor beta chains originate from one sample sequenced in a study of T cell repertoires and HLA-DP antigens. These TCRs' antigens remain unknown. The assay was immunoSEQ multiplex PCR, and TCRdb's table has in-frame clones only and misses some. The sample yields roughly 120,000 clones, 80% to 95% seen once. What was sequenced was CD4+ T cells from PBMCs. The origin of the receptors is a woman aged 18-35 years in good health and CMV-seronegative.

This chain links TRBV11-1 with TRBJ1-1, with 7 bases identical to TRBD1. The CDR3 length is 13 residues. The germline gives CDR1 SGHAT, CDR2 FQDESV (reference sequence). V shed 4 bases and J 10 bases; nucleotides not matched to a gene: 9. The CDR3 sequence: CASSSGQPLIAFF. DNA of the CDR3: TGTGCCAGCAGCTCGGGACAGCCTCTTATAGCTTTCTTT.

The chain couples TRBV19 to TRBJ1-1; D gene ambiguous. The V and J ends lost 5 bases and 3 bases respectively, with 16 bases between them. Per the germline V gene, CDR1 is LNHDA and CDR2 is SQIVND (reference sequence). This CDR3 contains 15 residues. The DNA for the CDR3 is TGTGCCAGTAGTTCCCAATCTTCCGGGGACACTGAAGCTTTCTTT. The encoded protein is CASSSQSSGDTEAFF.

The chain combines TRBV5-1 with TRBJ2-3, with TRBD2 matching over 12 bases. Looked up from germline, CDR1 is SGHRS and CDR2 is YFSETQ. There are 19 residues in the CDR3. V gave up 4 bases and J gave up 0 bases; unmatched junction bases: 12. CDR3: CASSRSSTSGSPSTDTQYF. CDR3 DNA: TGCGCCAGCAGCCGAAGCTCGACTAGCGGGAGCCCTAGCACAGATACGCAGTATTTT.

The V call is TRBV19, the J call TRBJ1-4; 7 bases line up with TRBD1. V dropped 5 bases and J dropped 5; count of bases not matched to a gene: 2. The CDR3 is 13 amino acids. Germline assignment: CDR1 LNHDA and CDR2 SQIVND (reference sequence). The CDR3 DNA follows: TGTGCCAGTAGTGTGACAGGGAATGAAAAACTGTTTTTT. It codes for CASSVTGNEKLFF.

The chain employs TRBV6-5 and TRBJ1-5, with a possible D match to TRBD1 (5 bases). V was shortened by 7 bases and J by 2 bases, with 15 bases between the two germline ends. CDR3 length: 15 residues. Germline V gives CDR1 MNHEY, CDR2 SVGAGI. The CDR3 here is CASTRDPSGNQPQHF. CDR3 sequence (DNA): TGTGCCAGCACCAGGGATCCCAGCGGCAATCAGCCCCAGCATTTT.

This chain joins TRBV4-3 and TRBJ1-1; the D is unclear. Germline CDR1 is LGHNA and CDR2 is YSLEER. The V and J ends lost 1 base and 14 bases respectively, with 20 bases between them. The CDR3 loop spans 14 amino acids. The CDR3 sequence is CASSQVSFEAVLFF. CDR3 sequence (DNA): TGCGCCAGCAGCCAAGTTAGCTTCGAGGCGGTTCTCTTCTTT.

The chain recombines TRBV6-5 with TRBJ1-1; maybe TRBD1 (5 bases). The CDR3 covers 13 residues. Germline CDR1 MNHEY, CDR2 SVGAGI. The ends were cut back, 6 bases at V and 1 base at J, with 9 bases in the middle. Here the CDR3 reads CASSGTTNTEAFF. The DNA of the CDR3 is TGTGCCAGCAGCGGGACCACGAACACTGAAGCTTTCTTT.

CDR3 amino acids: CASSRGLPDNEQFF. DNA of the CDR3: TGTGCCAGCAGTCGGGGGCTCCCCGACAATGAGCAGTTCTTC. The chain joins TRBV2 to TRBJ2-1, with D possibly called TRBD1 or TRBD2 (6 bases each). The CDR3 length is 14 residues. V gave up 5 bases and J gave up 5 bases, with 13 bases separating them. Germline CDR1 reads SNHLY; CDR2 reads FYNNEI. Based on the CDR3 plus reference TRBV2 and TRBJ2-1, the full variable domain is EPEVTQTPSHQVTQMGQEVILRCVPISNHLYFYWYRQILGQKVEFLVSFYNNEISEKSEIFDDQFSVERPDGSNFTLKIRSTKLEDSAMYFCASSRGLPDNEQFFGPGTRLTVL.

This chain connects TRBV10-1 to TRBJ2-4; 8 bases line up with TRBD1. V was pared by 5 bases and J by 1 base, with 7 bases of the junction left unmatched. Per germline, CDR1 WNHNN and CDR2 SYGVQD (reference sequence). The CDR3 has 16 residues. CDR3 nucleotides: TGCGCCAGCAGTAAGCAGGGGGCCGGGGCCAAAAACATTCAGTACTTC. The encoded protein is CASSKQGAGAKNIQYF.

The chain combines TRBV7-2 with TRBJ2-7; 11 bases agree with TRBD2. Trimming took 4 bases from V and 5 from J; bases not matched to a gene: 7. The CDR3 runs 15 residues. Per germline, CDR1 SGHTA and CDR2 FQGNSA. This CDR3 reads CASSWNSGRGNEQYF. CDR3 in DNA: TGTGCCAGCAGCTGGAATAGCGGGAGGGGGAACGAGCAGTACTTC.

V usage is TRBV12-5 and J usage is TRBJ1-2, with unresolved D. The CDR3 has 12 residues. V was cut by 2 bases and J by 4 bases, with 5 bases left in between. Germline lookup yields CDR1 LGHNT and CDR2 FRNRAP. CDR3 sequence: CASGLTRYGYTF. CDR3 DNA sequence: TGTGCTAGTGGTTTGACCCGCTATGGCTACACCTTC.

The chain carries TRBV7-2 and TRBJ2-3; the match to TRBD2 covers 12 bases. V was clipped by 4 bases and J by 6 bases; unmatched bases: 5. Germline lookup yields CDR1 SGHTA and CDR2 FQGNSA. The CDR3 totals 15 residues. CDR3 sequence reads: CASSSTSGGTDTQYF. The DNA of the CDR3 is TGTGCCAGCAGCTCTACTAGCGGGGGGACGGATACGCAGTATTTT.

The chain is built from TRBV5-4 and TRBJ1-5; no definite D call. Trimming took 0 bases from V and 9 from J, leaving 10 bases between them. The germline gives CDR1 SGHNT, CDR2 YYREEE (reference sequence). The CDR3 is 13 amino acids. CDR3 region: CASSLVPRGPQHF. For the CDR3, the DNA is TGTGCCAGCAGCTTGGTGCCCCGAGGGCCCCAGCATTTT.

The V gene is TRBV7-2, the J gene TRBJ2-2; D is ambiguous. The CDR3 loop spans 13 amino acids. With 5 bases removed from V and 7 bases from J, the gap between germline ends came to 11 bases. Germline V CDR1 and CDR2: SGHTA, FQGNSA. For the CDR3, the DNA is TGTGCCAGCAGCCCCCAGGTGGTCGGGGAGCTGTTTTTT. Its translation is CASSPQVVGELFF.

This clone was observed a single time. The J gene is TRBJ2-7, the V gene TRBV4-2, with 7 bases aligning to TRBD1. The germline V gene has CDR1 LGHNA and CDR2 YNFKEQ. V shed 4 bases, J shed 1 base, and the junction held 4 bases outside the gene matches. CDR3 length equals 14 residues. CDR3 coding DNA: TGTGCCAGCAGCCCAAACAGGGGTTCCTACGAGCAGTACGTC. It is translated as CASSPNRGSYEQYV.

The chain is built from TRBV5-4 and TRBJ2-5, with D unresolved. The germline CDR1 and CDR2 sequences are SGHNT and YYREEE (reference sequence). With 7 bases removed from V and 2 bases from J, the gap between germline ends came to 3 bases. This CDR3 has 10 amino acids. The chain's CDR3 is CASGQETQYF. The CDR3 DNA reads TGTGCCAGCGGGCAAGAGACCCAGTACTTC.

The chain joins TRBV12-5 to TRBJ1-2; D is unresolved. The ends were cut back, 2 bases at V and 8 bases at J, with 6 bases in the middle. CDR1 and CDR2 (germline): LGHNT, FRNRAP. The CDR3 has 11 amino acids. The CDR3 loop reads CASGLFSGYTF. CDR3 sequence (DNA): TGTGCTAGTGGTTTGTTTTCGGGCTACACCTTC. Looking up the rest from reference TRBV12-5 and TRBJ1-2 gives the full variable domain: DARVTQTPRHKVTEMGQEVTMRCQPILGHNTVFWYRQTMMQGLELLAYFRNRAPLDDSGMPKDRFSAEMPDATLATLKIQPSEPRDSAVYFCASGLFSGYTFGSGTRLTVV.

V and J are TRBV28 and TRBJ2-4; D tentatively fits TRBD1 or TRBD2 (5 bases each). Trimming pared 11 bases from V and 0 bases from J, leaving 14 bases between. CDR1 is MDHEN, CDR2 SYDVKM, per germline. The CDR3 is 14 residues long. DNA of the CDR3: TGTGCCTGCGAGGGGACCGGAGCCAAAAACATTCAGTACTTC. Translating it yields CACEGTGAKNIQYF.

V usage is TRBV30 and J usage is TRBJ1-1, with no clear D. V was shortened by 0 bases and J by 0 bases, with 8 bases between the two germline ends. This CDR3 spans 14 amino acids. Germline CDR1 and CDR2: GTSNPN and SVGIG (reference sequence). CDR3 protein: CAWSVKQMNTEAFF. In DNA, the CDR3 is TGTGCCTGGAGTGTAAAACAGATGAACACTGAAGCTTTCTTT.

The chain links TRBV18 to TRBJ1-2; 8 nucleotides align to TRBD1. The germline gives CDR1 KGHSH, CDR2 LQKENI. The CDR3 covers 17 residues. V gave up 3 bases and J gave up 10 bases; unmatched junction bases: 19. CDR3 loop: CASSPISISGTGGNYTF. DNA of the CDR3: TGTGCCAGCTCACCGATATCAATATCCGGGACAGGAGGTAACTACACCTTC.